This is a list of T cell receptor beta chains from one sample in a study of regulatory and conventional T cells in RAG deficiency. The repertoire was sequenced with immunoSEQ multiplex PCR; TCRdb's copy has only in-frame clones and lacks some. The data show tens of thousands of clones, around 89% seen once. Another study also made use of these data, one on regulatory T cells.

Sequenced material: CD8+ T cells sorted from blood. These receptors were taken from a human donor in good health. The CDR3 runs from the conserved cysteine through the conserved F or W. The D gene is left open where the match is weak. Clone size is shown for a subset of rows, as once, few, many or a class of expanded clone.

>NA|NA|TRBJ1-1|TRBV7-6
TGTGCCAGCAGCTTGGGCAGCGAAGCTTTCTTT
CASSLGSEAFF
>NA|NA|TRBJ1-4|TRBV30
TGTGCCTGGAGTGAAGGGGTCCATGAAAAACTGTTTTTT
CAWSEGVHEKLFF
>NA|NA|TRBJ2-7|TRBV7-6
TGTGCCAGCAGCTTCGGGGATGTGGGCTACGAGCAGTACTTC
CASSFGDVGYEQYF
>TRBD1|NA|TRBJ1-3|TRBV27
TGTGCCAGCAGTGTAGACAGGGGGTCAGGAAACACCATATATTTT
CASSVDRGSGNTIYF
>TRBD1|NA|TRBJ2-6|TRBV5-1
TGCGCCAGCACGCCGGGACAGGGGGCTTCTGGGGCCAACGTCCTGACTTTC
CASTPGQGASGANVLTF
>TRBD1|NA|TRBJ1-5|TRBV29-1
TGCAGCGTTGTAGGGGACAGCGGACTGGCCCAGCATTTT
CSVVGDSGLAQHF
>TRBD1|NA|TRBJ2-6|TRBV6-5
TGTGCCAGCAGTACAGGGGCCTCTGGGGCCAACGTCCTGACTTTC
CASSTGASGANVLTF
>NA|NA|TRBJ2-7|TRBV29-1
TGCAGCGTCGAGACGGCCGACTACGAGCAGTACTTC
CSVETADYEQYF
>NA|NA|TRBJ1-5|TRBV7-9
TGTGCCAGCAGCACTTACAATCAGCCCCAGCATTTT
CASSTYNQPQHF
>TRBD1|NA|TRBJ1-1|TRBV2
TGTGCCAGCATGGGGACAGGGATGAACACTGAAGCTTTCTTT
CASMGTGMNTEAFF
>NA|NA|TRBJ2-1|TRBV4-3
TGCGCCAGCAGCCAAGGAAATGAGCAGTTCTTC
CASSQGNEQFF
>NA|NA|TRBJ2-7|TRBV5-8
TGTGCCAGCAGCTTGGATCCCAATTCTAACTCCGAGCAGTACTTC
CASSLDPNSNSEQYF
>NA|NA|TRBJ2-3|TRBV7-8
TGTGCCAGCAGCTTCAGGGGGGCCACAGATACGCAGTATTTT
CASSFRGATDTQYF
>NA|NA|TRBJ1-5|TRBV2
TGTGCCAGCAGGTCTACAGATTATTATCAGCCCCAGCATTTT
CASRSTDYYQPQHF
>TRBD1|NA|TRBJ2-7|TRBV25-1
TGTGCCAGCAGTGAATTGGGGGGGACAGGGGCCTACGAGCAGTACTTC
CASSELGGTGAYEQYF
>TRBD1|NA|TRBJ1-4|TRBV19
TGTGCCAGTAGTATGGACCGGACAGGGGGAGAAGAAAAACTGTTTTTT
CASSMDRTGGEEKLFF
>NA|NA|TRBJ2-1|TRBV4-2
TGTGCCAGCAGCCAAGATCCCAGCGGGTTTTACAATGAGCAGTTCTTC
CASSQDPSGFYNEQFF
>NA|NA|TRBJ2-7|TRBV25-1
TGTGCCAGCAGGGAGGGGTTCTCCTACGAGCAGTACTTC
CASREGFSYEQYF
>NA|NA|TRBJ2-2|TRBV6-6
TGTGCCAGCACCGGTTTGGGGCCCGGGGAGCTGTTTTTT
CASTGLGPGELFF
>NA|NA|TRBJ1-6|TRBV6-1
TGTGCCAGCAGTGATGGGAATTCACCCCTCCACTTT
CASSDGNSPLHF
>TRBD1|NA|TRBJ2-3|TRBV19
TGTGCCAGTAGTATTTACGAGACAGGGGGCCTTCGAAGCACAGATACGCAGTATTTT
CASSIYETGGLRSTDTQYF
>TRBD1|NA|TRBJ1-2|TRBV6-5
TGTGCCAGCAGTCAGACCGAGGGGACAGGCGGTGGCTACACCTTC
CASSQTEGTGGGYTF
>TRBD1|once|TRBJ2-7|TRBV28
TGTGCCAGCAGTTCGTCGACGCGCTGGACAGGCGCCTACTACGAGCAGTACTTC
CASSSSTRWTGAYYEQYF
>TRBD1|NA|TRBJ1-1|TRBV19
TGTGCCAGTACCATGACAGGGGACACTGAAGCTTTCTTT
CASTMTGDTEAFF
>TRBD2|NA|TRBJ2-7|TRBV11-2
TGTGCCAGCACCTTTGCGACTAGCGGGACCTACGAGCAGTACTTC
CASTFATSGTYEQYF
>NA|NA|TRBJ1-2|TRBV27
TGTGCCAGCAGTTTATCCGGGGCATATGGAAACTATGGCTACACCTTC
CASSLSGAYGNYGYTF
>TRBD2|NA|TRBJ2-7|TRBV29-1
TGCAGCGTTGAAGGAGCGGGGGGGAACTTGGCCGACGAGCAGTACTTC
CSVEGAGGNLADEQYF
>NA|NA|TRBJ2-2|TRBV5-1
TGCGCCAGCAGATTAGATAAGACTGAGAACACCGGGGAGCTGTTTTTT
CASRLDKTENTGELFF
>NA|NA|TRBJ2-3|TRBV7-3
TGTGCCAGCAGCTACCTTGGAGGAGATACGCAGTATTTT
CASSYLGGDTQYF
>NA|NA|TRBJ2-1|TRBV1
TGCACCAGCAGCCCCCTAGCGGACAATGAGCAGTTCTTC
CTSSPLADNEQFF
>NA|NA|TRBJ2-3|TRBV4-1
TGCGCCAGCAGCTCTGACACAGCACAGCCGTACACAGATACGCAGTATTTT
CASSSDTAQPYTDTQYF
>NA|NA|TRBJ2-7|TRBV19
TGTGCCAGTAGTTTTGGAGGGGGTAGCATCGAGCAGTACTTC
CASSFGGGSIEQYF
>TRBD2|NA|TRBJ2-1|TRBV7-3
TGTGCCAGCAGTTCAGCGGGAAGCTACAATGAGCAGTTCTTC
CASSSAGSYNEQFF
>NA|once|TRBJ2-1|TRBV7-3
TGTGCCAGCAGGAATCTAGCGAGAGGCGTCTACAATGAGCAGTTCTTC
CASRNLARGVYNEQFF
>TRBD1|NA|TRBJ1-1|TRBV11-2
TGTGCCAGCAGCCCCGCCACACAGGGGCCCAACACTGAAGCTTTCTTT
CASSPATQGPNTEAFF
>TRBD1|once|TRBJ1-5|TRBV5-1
TGCGCCAGCGGCTTGCGTCGGGACAGGTGGTATCAGCCCCAGCATTTT
CASGLRRDRWYQPQHF
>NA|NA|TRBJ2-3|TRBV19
TGTGCCACACGACTAGTTGGGGCAGATACGCAGTATTTT
CATRLVGADTQYF
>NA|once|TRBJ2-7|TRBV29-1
TGCAGCGTTGAGGGGAGCTCCTACGAGCAGTACTTC
CSVEGSSYEQYF
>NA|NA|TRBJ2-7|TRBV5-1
TGCGCCAGCAGCTTGGAGGGGGGCGAGCAGTACTTC
CASSLEGGEQYF
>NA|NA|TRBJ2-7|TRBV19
TGTGCCAGTACCGAGGGGGGGGCAACGGACGAGCAGTACTTC
CASTEGGATDEQYF
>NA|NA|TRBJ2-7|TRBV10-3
TGTGCCATCAGTGATGACAGCTCCTACGAGCAGTACTTC
CAISDDSSYEQYF
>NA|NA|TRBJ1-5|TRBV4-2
TGTGCCAGCAGCCACCAAAGAGATCAGCCCCAGCATTTT
CASSHQRDQPQHF
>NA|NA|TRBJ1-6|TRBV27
TGTGCCAGCGGCCTGGACAGCAATTCACCCCTCCACTTT
CASGLDSNSPLHF
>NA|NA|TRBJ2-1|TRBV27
TGTGCCAGCAGTTTATCTCCGGGCCTCGATTACAATGAGCAGTTCTTC
CASSLSPGLDYNEQFF
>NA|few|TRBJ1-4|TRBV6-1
TGTGCCAGCAGTGAAGGATGGGGGGCGGATGAAAAACTGTTTTTT
CASSEGWGADEKLFF
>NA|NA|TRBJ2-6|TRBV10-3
TGTGCCAGCAGTTACTCGGGGCAGTCTGGGGCCAACGTCCTGACTTTC
CASSYSGQSGANVLTF
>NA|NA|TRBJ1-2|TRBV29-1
TGCAGCGTTGAAGAGGGGAACTATGGCTACACCTTC
CSVEEGNYGYTF
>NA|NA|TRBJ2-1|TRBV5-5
TGTGCCAGCAGCCCCCGGAGCTCCTACAATGAGCAGTTCTTC
CASSPRSSYNEQFF
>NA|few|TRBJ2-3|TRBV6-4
TGTGCCAGCAGTGACGGCAGCACAGATACGCAGTATTTT
CASSDGSTDTQYF
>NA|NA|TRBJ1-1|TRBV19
TGTGCCAGTAGTATATGGCCGGGGAGTAACACTGAAGCTTTCTTT
CASSIWPGSNTEAFF
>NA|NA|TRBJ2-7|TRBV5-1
TGCGCCAGCAGCTTACGATCAGGGCTGTCGAACTACGAGCAGTACTTC
CASSLRSGLSNYEQYF
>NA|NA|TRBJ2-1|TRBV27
TGTGCCAGCAGTTTATTGGATGACAATGAGCAGTTCTTC
CASSLLDDNEQFF
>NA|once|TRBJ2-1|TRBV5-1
TGCGCCAGCAGCTTGGTACCTAGCGCGTACAATGAGCAGTTCTTC
CASSLVPSAYNEQFF
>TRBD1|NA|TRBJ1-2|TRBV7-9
TGTGCCAGCAGCCCGGACAGGAACTATGGCTACACCTTC
CASSPDRNYGYTF
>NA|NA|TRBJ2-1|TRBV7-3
TGTGCCAGCAGCGCCACTGGTAGCGGACAGATTTACAATGAGCAGTTCTTC
CASSATGSGQIYNEQFF
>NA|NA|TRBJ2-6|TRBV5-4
TGTGCCAGCAGCAATCGGGACATACCGAACGTCCTGACTTTC
CASSNRDIPNVLTF
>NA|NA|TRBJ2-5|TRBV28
TGTGCCAGCAGTAGCTACGAAGAGACCCAGTACTTC
CASSSYEETQYF